This T cell receptor beta chain was documented in a study of regulatory T cells in long-lasting Graves disease. Background on the study: Antithyroid drugs had been given to newly diagnosed Graves' patients for under 3 months.

This CDR3 is built from 15 residues. The J segment lost 2 bases and the V segment lost 2 bases, leaving 6 bases of the junction unmatched. CDR1 and CDR2 (germline): MNHEY, SMNVEV (reference sequence). Sample time point: newly diagnosed GD, antithyroid drugs for less than 3 months. The authors made the TCR library using RNA they extracted from PBMCs. American Thyroid Association guidelines defined Graves' disease diagnosis. Both iRepertoire HTBI primers and Arm-PCR of CDR3 regions were used to build the TCR beta libraries. Via MiXCR, TCRdb re-called the multiplex PCR reads, giving one row per CDR3 protein. The sample lists about 530,000 distinct CDR3 sequences, about 16% seen once, with 20% to 25% in the top ten. This clonotype was seen many times. In addition, the sample was reused for a study of T cells in Graves' hyperthyroidism and ophthalmopathy. That study adds: Most clonotypes expanded in thyroid above 0.001 were likewise present in blood.

V gene TRBV27 combines with J gene TRBJ2-7, with 7 bases aligning to TRBD2. This specimen consisted of peripheral blood mononuclear cells (PBMCs), obtained at new diagnosis, from a patient treated with antithyroid drugs. The sequence came from a woman between 40 and 65 years old with Graves disease. The CDR3 loop is CASSLGSGLTYEQYF. The CDR3 DNA is TGTGCCAGCAGTTTAGGTAGCGGGCTAACCTACGAGCAGTACTTC.